A selection of T cell receptor beta chains follows, all from one sample in a study of blood T cell repertoires in COVID-19. This table comes from immunoSEQ multiplex PCR, and its TCRdb copy is limited to in-frame clones, with some not included. The sample records some 320,000 clones, more than 90% being singletons. Material: PBMCs or T cells enriched from blood (not recorded which). All receptors derive from a woman aged 30 to 39 who had been exposed to COVID-19. CDR3s include the opening cysteine and the closing phenylalanine or tryptophan. The D gene is left open where the match is weak. A clone size is listed for some rows: how often the clone was seen (once, few, many), or a class if it is expanded.

len: 19; d_gene: TRBD2; abundance: -; j_gene: TRBJ2-6; v_gene: TRBV5-4; CDR3aa: CASSGRTSGGAFGANVLTF; CDR3nt: TGTGCCAGCAGCGGCCGGACTAGCGGGGGGGCGTTTGGGGCCAACGTCCTGACTTTC
len: 13; d_gene: -; abundance: -; j_gene: TRBJ1-1; v_gene: TRBV27; CDR3aa: CASMGRVDTEAFF; CDR3nt: TGTGCCAGCATGGGGCGTGTAGACACTGAAGCTTTCTTT
len: 18; d_gene: TRBD2; abundance: -; j_gene: TRBJ2-7; v_gene: TRBV3-1/TRBV3-2; CDR3aa: CASSRGLAGGHGSYEQYF; CDR3nt: TGTGCCAGCAGCCGCGGACTAGCGGGGGGGCACGGCTCCTACGAGCAGTACTTC
len: 13; d_gene: -; abundance: few; j_gene: TRBJ2-7; v_gene: TRBV4-2; CDR3aa: CASSQAISYEQYF; CDR3nt: TGTGCCAGCAGCCAAGCCATCTCCTACGAGCAGTACTTC
len: 15; d_gene: -; abundance: -; j_gene: TRBJ2-7; v_gene: TRBV5-1; CDR3aa: CASSLSGSGTYEQYF; CDR3nt: TGCGCCAGCAGCTTGTCTGGGAGTGGGACCTACGAGCAGTACTTC
len: 15; d_gene: TRBD2; abundance: -; j_gene: TRBJ2-4; v_gene: TRBV19; CDR3aa: CATRAGAGAKNIQYF; CDR3nt: TGTGCCACACGAGCGGGGGCTGGAGCCAAAAACATTCAGTACTTC
len: 16; d_gene: TRBD2; abundance: -; j_gene: TRBJ2-5; v_gene: TRBV7-2; CDR3aa: CASSPVLAGGRETQYF; CDR3nt: TGTGCCAGCAGCCCGGTTCTGGCGGGGGGGCGGGAGACCCAGTACTTC
len: 13; d_gene: -; abundance: -; j_gene: TRBJ2-3; v_gene: TRBV11-2; CDR3aa: CASSLSSTDTQYF; CDR3nt: TGTGCCAGCAGCTTATCGTCCACAGATACGCAGTATTTT
len: 18; d_gene: TRBD1; abundance: once; j_gene: TRBJ2-2; v_gene: TRBV9; CDR3aa: CASSVSIRTGIHVGELFF; CDR3nt: TGTGCCAGCAGCGTAAGCATCCGGACAGGGATCCACGTCGGGGAGCTGTTTTTT
len: 15; d_gene: -; abundance: -; j_gene: TRBJ1-3; v_gene: TRBV7-2; CDR3aa: CASSLDRVTGNTIYF; CDR3nt: TGTGCCAGCAGCTTAGACAGGGTGACTGGAAACACCATATATTTT
len: 15; d_gene: TRBD1; abundance: -; j_gene: TRBJ1-3; v_gene: TRBV6-5; CDR3aa: CASRVTGLGGNTIYF; CDR3nt: TGTGCCAGCAGGGTGACAGGGTTGGGAGGAAACACCATATATTTT
len: 16; d_gene: TRBD2; abundance: once; j_gene: TRBJ2-5; v_gene: TRBV2; CDR3aa: CASSDPGRPGGETQYF; CDR3nt: TGTGCCAGCAGTGACCCGGGACGGCCGGGGGGAGAGACCCAGTACTTC
len: 17; d_gene: -; abundance: few; j_gene: TRBJ1-1; v_gene: TRBV21-1; CDR3aa: CASPSLDRGHGNTEAFF; CDR3nt: TGTGCCAGCCCATCATTGGACAGGGGGCACGGGAACACTGAAGCTTTCTTT
len: 15; d_gene: TRBD1; abundance: -; j_gene: TRBJ1-1; v_gene: TRBV7-9; CDR3aa: CASSSGQGRNSEAFF; CDR3nt: TGTGCCAGCAGCTCCGGACAGGGTAGAAATTCTGAAGCTTTCTTT
len: 14; d_gene: TRBD1; abundance: -; j_gene: TRBJ2-7; v_gene: TRBV7-2; CDR3aa: CASSLRQGPYEQYF; CDR3nt: TGTGCCAGCAGCTTAAGACAGGGGCCCTACGAGCAGTACTTC
len: 13; d_gene: -; abundance: -; j_gene: TRBJ1-1; v_gene: TRBV10-3; CDR3aa: CAISDLGPSEAFF; CDR3nt: TGTGCCATCAGTGATCTTGGGCCCTCTGAAGCTTTCTTT
len: 14; d_gene: -; abundance: -; j_gene: TRBJ2-3; v_gene: TRBV7-2; CDR3aa: CASSFIVTGDTQYF; CDR3nt: TGTGCCAGCAGCTTCATCGTTACAGGTGATACGCAGTATTTT
len: 14; d_gene: TRBD1; abundance: -; j_gene: TRBJ2-1; v_gene: TRBV29-1; CDR3aa: CSVLGQEDYNEQFF; CDR3nt: TGCAGCGTACTCGGACAGGAGGACTACAATGAGCAGTTCTTC
len: 15; d_gene: TRBD1; abundance: -; j_gene: TRBJ2-3; v_gene: TRBV9; CDR3aa: CASSQNGQGTDTQYF; CDR3nt: TGTGCCAGCAGCCAAAACGGACAGGGTACAGATACGCAGTATTTT
len: 14; d_gene: -; abundance: -; j_gene: TRBJ2-1; v_gene: TRBV5-1; CDR3aa: CASSPPGRSNEQFF; CDR3nt: TGCGCCAGCAGCCCGCCGGGGAGGAGCAATGAGCAGTTCTTC
len: 14; d_gene: TRBD2; abundance: -; j_gene: TRBJ2-1; v_gene: TRBV19; CDR3aa: CASSIGLANNEQFF; CDR3nt: TGTGCCAGTAGTATAGGACTAGCCAACAATGAGCAGTTCTTC
len: 17; d_gene: -; abundance: -; j_gene: TRBJ1-2; v_gene: TRBV2; CDR3aa: CASTQNTEPRGPYGYTF; CDR3nt: TGTGCCAGCACCCAAAACACCGAACCCAGGGGCCCCTATGGCTACACCTTC
len: 16; d_gene: TRBD1; abundance: -; j_gene: TRBJ1-1; v_gene: TRBV7-9; CDR3aa: CASSLGTGFMNTEAFF; CDR3nt: TGTGCCAGCAGCTTAGGGACAGGGTTCATGAACACTGAAGCTTTCTTT
len: 12; d_gene: -; abundance: -; j_gene: TRBJ1-1; v_gene: TRBV3-1/TRBV3-2; CDR3aa: CASSLRFAEAFF; CDR3nt: TGTGCCAGCAGCCTTCGTTTCGCTGAAGCTTTCTTT
len: 11; d_gene: -; abundance: -; j_gene: TRBJ2-2; v_gene: TRBV6-2/TRBV6-3; CDR3aa: CASSPHGELFF; CDR3nt: TGTGCCAGCAGCCCCCACGGGGAGCTGTTTTTT
len: 14; d_gene: TRBD2; abundance: -; j_gene: TRBJ2-7; v_gene: TRBV13; CDR3aa: CASSLGGASYEQYF; CDR3nt: TGTGCCAGCAGCCTCGGGGGGGCCTCCTACGAGCAGTACTTC
len: 14; d_gene: TRBD1; abundance: -; j_gene: TRBJ1-1; v_gene: TRBV7-9; CDR3aa: CASSRDRTGAEAFF; CDR3nt: TGTGCCAGCAGCCGGGACAGGACGGGGGCTGAAGCTTTCTTT
len: 13; d_gene: -; abundance: -; j_gene: TRBJ2-3; v_gene: TRBV6-5; CDR3aa: CATVRGGTDTQYF; CDR3nt: TGTGCCACGGTGCGGGGAGGCACAGATACGCAGTATTTT
len: 11; d_gene: -; abundance: -; j_gene: TRBJ1-2; v_gene: TRBV23-1; CDR3aa: CASRQNYGYTF; CDR3nt: TGCGCCAGCAGACAGAACTATGGCTACACCTTC
len: 13; d_gene: -; abundance: once; j_gene: TRBJ2-7; v_gene: TRBV7-9; CDR3aa: CASSLGTVYEQYF; CDR3nt: TGTGCCAGCAGTCTCGGGACTGTCTACGAGCAGTACTTC
len: 13; d_gene: -; abundance: -; j_gene: TRBJ2-7; v_gene: TRBV11-2; CDR3aa: CASSADRPYEQYF; CDR3nt: TGTGCCAGCAGCGCGGACAGACCCTACGAGCAGTACTTC
len: 16; d_gene: -; abundance: -; j_gene: TRBJ1-6; v_gene: TRBV3-1/TRBV3-2; CDR3aa: CASSQATGIYNSPLHF; CDR3nt: TGTGCCAGCAGCCAAGCCACGGGGATCTATAATTCACCCCTCCACTTT
len: 17; d_gene: TRBD1; abundance: few; j_gene: TRBJ1-4; v_gene: TRBV7-8; CDR3aa: CASSYLPLDRDNEKLFF; CDR3nt: TGTGCCAGCAGCTACCTCCCTCTGGACAGGGATAATGAAAAACTGTTTTTT
len: 14; d_gene: TRBD1; abundance: -; j_gene: TRBJ2-2; v_gene: TRBV5-5; CDR3aa: CASSLGTGVGELFF; CDR3nt: TGTGCCAGCAGCCTAGGGACAGGGGTTGGGGAGCTGTTTTTT
len: 13; d_gene: -; abundance: -; j_gene: TRBJ2-5; v_gene: TRBV5-4; CDR3aa: CASSLPGQETQYF; CDR3nt: TGTGCCAGCAGCCTGCCGGGGCAAGAGACCCAGTACTTC
len: 12; d_gene: -; abundance: -; j_gene: TRBJ2-7; v_gene: TRBV4-1; CDR3aa: CASSQDRYEQYF; CDR3nt: TGCGCCAGCAGCCAAGATCGCTACGAGCAGTACTTC
len: 15; d_gene: -; abundance: -; j_gene: TRBJ2-5; v_gene: TRBV7-7; CDR3aa: CASSKGGAQWETQYF; CDR3nt: TGTGCCAGCAGCAAGGGGGGGGCGCAGTGGGAGACCCAGTACTTC
len: 16; d_gene: -; abundance: -; j_gene: TRBJ1-1; v_gene: TRBV7-2; CDR3aa: CASTLPQGLKNTEAFF; CDR3nt: TGTGCCAGCACCTTGCCCCAGGGGCTCAAGAACACTGAAGCTTTCTTT
len: 13; d_gene: -; abundance: -; j_gene: TRBJ2-5; v_gene: TRBV28; CDR3aa: CASSPTVPETQYF; CDR3nt: TGTGCCAGCAGCCCGACAGTCCCCGAGACCCAGTACTTC
len: 14; d_gene: TRBD1; abundance: -; j_gene: TRBJ1-2; v_gene: TRBV6-4; CDR3aa: CASSQGQGGYGYTF; CDR3nt: TGTGCCAGCAGCCAAGGACAGGGCGGCTATGGCTACACCTTC
len: 16; d_gene: -; abundance: once; j_gene: TRBJ2-1; v_gene: TRBV21-1; CDR3aa: CASSRRLAGGPHEQFF; CDR3nt: TGTGCCAGCAGCAGAAGACTAGCGGGGGGGCCCCATGAGCAGTTCTTC
len: 13; d_gene: TRBD1; abundance: -; j_gene: TRBJ1-2; v_gene: TRBV29-1; CDR3aa: CSVYRGLGYGYTF; CDR3nt: TGCAGCGTCTACAGGGGGCTTGGCTATGGCTACACCTTC
len: 16; d_gene: TRBD1; abundance: few; j_gene: TRBJ1-4; v_gene: TRBV11-1; CDR3aa: CASSSSTGATNEKLFF; CDR3nt: TGTGCCAGCAGCTCTTCGACAGGGGCGACTAATGAAAAACTGTTTTTT
len: 16; d_gene: -; abundance: -; j_gene: TRBJ2-5; v_gene: TRBV30; CDR3aa: CAWPLNHQGCVETQYF; CDR3nt: TGTGCCTGGCCTCTAAATCATCAGGGTTGTGTAGAGACCCAGTACTTC
len: 14; d_gene: -; abundance: once; j_gene: TRBJ1-4; v_gene: TRBV6-5; CDR3aa: CASGTRRGNEKLFF; CDR3nt: TGTGCCAGCGGGACTCGACGGGGTAATGAAAAACTGTTTTTT
len: 13; d_gene: -; abundance: -; j_gene: TRBJ1-2; v_gene: TRBV27; CDR3aa: CASSFRGRMGYTF; CDR3nt: TGTGCCAGCAGTTTTAGGGGAAGGATGGGCTACACCTTC